The rows below give T cell receptor beta chains drawn from one sample of a study of blood T cells in healthy people across ages. MiXCR was run by TCRdb on the 5' RACE reads, yielding one entry per CDR3 protein. The profile shows fewer than 1.5 million distinct CDR3 sequences, approximately 42% of them singletons. Material for sequencing was blood. The receptor set was obtained from a woman aged 18-29 years in good health. Both conserved end residues are part of each CDR3. Each record gives: V gene, CDR3 length, CDR3 protein.

V: TRBV28; length: 16; CDR3: CASSSPPQDRLYGYTF
V: TRBV20-1; length: 14; CDR3: CSPMPGSSYNEQFF
V: TRBV28; length: 15; CDR3: CASSSGTGSFGGYTF
V: TRBV28; length: 15; CDR3: CASSQQGLPYNEQFF
V: TRBV24-1; length: 14; CDR3: CATSAGNPDQPQHF
V: TRBV20-1; length: 15; CDR3: CSARGPLVSTGELFF
V: TRBV13; length: 14; CDR3: CASSIRDRGYEQYF
V: TRBV4-1; length: 15; CDR3: CASSPPVGTPGELFF
V: TRBV7-2; length: 14; CDR3: CASSLGQFNSPLHF
V: TRBV5-1; length: 17; CDR3: CASSFSRQGESYNEQFF
V: TRBV6-6; length: 15; CDR3: CASSLGESGSNEQFF
V: TRBV6-1; length: 15; CDR3: CASMDLSTGGPEAFF
V: TRBV28; length: 13; CDR3: CASSYPGEQPQHF
V: TRBV24-1; length: 13; CDR3: CATSDFGTDTQYF
V: TRBV20-1; length: 15; CDR3: CSARETSGGYNEQFF